The present entry profiles one T cell receptor (beta chain) with its context. The sample comes from a study of control samples from healthy donors and cancer patients. Profiling relied on immunoSEQ multiplex PCR, and the TCRdb table lists in-frame clones only, not all of them. The table includes under 450,000 clones, 75% to 95% detected once. V lost 3 bases and J 6 bases, leaving 8 bases between the germline ends. The CDR3 runs to 11 residues. The germline CDR1 and CDR2 sequences are SQVTM and ANQGSEA. The TCR was taken from a man aged 40-50 years with head and neck cancer. Specimen: PBMCs. This chain links TRBV29-1 with TRBJ1-2, with D possibly matching TRBD1 (6 bases). CDR3 nucleotide sequence: TGCAGCGTTGAGGCAGGGGATGGCTACACCTTC. Protein sequence: CSVEAGDGYTF.